Following are 10 T cell receptor beta chains from one sample sequenced in a study of beta chain features in type 1 diabetes. No antigen has been assigned to these receptors. Findings and limits, study-wide: In all four CD4+ subsets, TCRB CDR3 length was significantly, moderately reduced in type 1 diabetes.

Reverse transcribing all isolated RNA meant expressed TCRB transcripts were sequenced. TCRdb's copy holds only in-frame clones and misses some; the assay was immunoSEQ multiplex PCR. The sample has around 600,000 clones, roughly 12% seen once; the top ten hold more than 0.095%. The sequenced sample was naive CD4+ T cells from blood. The source is a man under 40 with type 1 diabetes.

The sample holds a few counts of this clone. The chain links TRBV5-1 to TRBJ1-1, with no clear D. The CDR3 spans 13 residues. The germline gives CDR1 SGHRS, CDR2 YFSETQ. V lost 4 bases, J lost 1 base, and 8 bases lay in between. The CDR3 here is CASSRDENTEAFF. CDR3 sequence (DNA): TGCGCCAGCAGCCGAGACGAGAACACTGAAGCTTTCTTT. The full variable domain, rest sourced from reference TRBV5-1 and TRBJ1-1, is KAGVTQTPRYLIKTRGQQVTLSCSPISGHRSVSWYQQTPGQGLQFLFEYFSETQRNKGNFPGRFSGRQFSNSRSEMNVSTLELGDSALYLCASSRDENTEAFFGQGTRLTVV.

This sequence joins TRBV5-1 and TRBJ1-4, with D perhaps matching TRBD1 (5 bases). V lost 3 bases, J lost 6 bases, and 15 bases lay in between. The CDR3 spans 15 residues. From germline, CDR1 is SGHRS and CDR2 YFSETQ. CDR3: CASSSLGQGHEKLFF. CDR3 bases: TGCGCCAGCAGCTCCCTGGGGCAAGGTCATGAAAAACTGTTTTTT.

The V call is TRBV7-3, the J call TRBJ2-5; D uncertain. The CDR3 is 15 residues long. Trimming took off 3 bases at V and 2 bases at J, with 13 bases between the two ends. CDR1 and CDR2 (germline): SGHTA, FQGTGA. CDR3 in DNA: TGTGCCAGCAGCTTCGGGCCGGCGCTTCAAGAGACCCAGTACTTC. Residues: CASSFGPALQETQYF.

This clone occurred a few times. The chain is built from TRBV9 and TRBJ1-6; D unclear. The CDR3 is made up of 16 amino acids. V was cut by 0 bases and J by 5 bases, with 12 bases left in between. CDR1 is SGDLS and CDR2 is YYNGEE in the germline V gene. CDR3 loop: CASSVGVGTHNSPLHF. The CDR3 region has the DNA TGTGCCAGCAGCGTAGGCGTGGGAACCCATAATTCACCCCTCCACTTT.

This clone was seen a handful of times. J is TRBJ1-1 and V is TRBV20-1; D unclear. Trimming cost V 7 bases and J 0 bases, with 6 bases left between them. Germline CDR1 DFQATT, CDR2 SNEGSKA (reference sequence). The CDR3 totals 11 residues. DNA for the CDR3: TGCAGTGTAAGCATGAACACTGAAGCTTTCTTT. As protein: CSVSMNTEAFF.

The rearrangement links TRBV7-2 to TRBJ2-7, with D uncertain. The germline V and J ends were trimmed by 0 bases and 2 bases, with 5 bases remaining between them. CDR3 size: 13 residues. Germline-derived CDR1 and CDR2 are SGHTA and FQGNSA. CDR3 DNA sequence: TGTGCCAGCAGCTTAGCAAGGGCCTACGAGCAGTACTTC. It encodes CASSLARAYEQYF.

This clone appeared a few times. The chain joins TRBV4-3 to TRBJ1-2; D is unclear. Trimming stripped 0 bases from V and 4 bases from J, with 18 bases between. The CDR3 is made up of 17 amino acids. The germline V gene has CDR1 LGHNA and CDR2 YSLEER. DNA for the CDR3: TGCGCCAGCAGCCAAGATCCGAACCCGGGAAACAGCTATGGCTACACCTTC. Its translation: CASSQDPNPGNSYGYTF.

The chain joins TRBV5-1 to TRBJ2-1, with 10 bases identical to TRBD2. This CDR3 region has 14 residues. The V segment lost 6 bases and the J segment 10 bases; nucleotides outside the gene matches: 10. Germline V gene data show CDR1 as SGHRS and CDR2 as YFSETQ. This CDR3 is CASTLLETSGEQFF. The DNA of the CDR3 is TGCGCCAGCACTCTCTTGGAGACTAGCGGGGAGCAGTTCTTC.

This clone has a handful of counts. The rearrangement links TRBV11-2 to TRBJ1-4, with no clear D. The CDR3 has 17 residues. Deletions cut 0 bases from V and 0 bases from J, with 11 bases between. Germline CDR1 reads SGHAT; CDR2 reads FQNNGV. CDR3 coding DNA: TGTGCCAGCAGCTTAGATCGAGGGAGCGCAACTAATGAAAAACTGTTTTTT. Translated, it gives CASSLDRGSATNEKLFF.

CDR3 bases: TGTGCCAGCAGTCTGACAGACTTCAATCAGCCCCAGCATTTT. It translates to CASSLTDFNQPQHF. The chain links TRBV28 to TRBJ1-5; TRBD1 is a possible D gene (5 bases). This CDR3 is 14 amino acids long. Looked up from germline, CDR1 is MDHEN and CDR2 is SYDVKM. V dropped 5 bases and J dropped 3 bases, with 11 bases sitting between them.